This section outlines one TCR beta chain sequence together with its context. V was pared by 4 bases and J by 14 bases, with 18 bases between. Germline CDR1 is LGHDT and CDR2 is YNNKEL (reference sequence). This CDR3 comprises 14 residues. The data are from a study of blood T cell repertoires in COVID-19. Study information: Some COVID-19 samples were acute and others convalescent; all came from the United States, Italy and Spain. PBMCs, B-cell-depleted T cells, or T cells were the source of the cDNA or gDNA that made up the material.

Method: immunoSEQ multiplex PCR; TCRdb's copy keeps in-frame clones and lacks some. The sample includes about 160,000 clones, roughly 80% of them seen just once. The chain combines TRBV3-1 (or the pseudogene TRBV3-2) with TRBJ1-6, with a weak D call TRBD1 (5 bases). What was sequenced was peripheral blood. The receptor was derived from a woman older than 75 with acute or convalescent COVID-19. The CDR3 bases are TGTGCCAGCAGCCTAGATTCGACAGCGTCGGCCCTCCACTTT. Protein sequence: CASSLDSTASALHF.